This T cell receptor (beta chain) was profiled in a study of blood T cells in healthy people across ages. Study as a whole: T cells yielded about one barcoded beta molecule per two cells through template switching.

Broader study findings: Older individuals had lower TCR beta diversity per million T cells (the decline was roughly linear). Higher diversity, along with more naive CD4+ cells, distinguished long-lived donors from aged donors.

A second PCR of 7 to 11 cycles used a sample-barcoded 5' primer and a J-beta primer mix. Tags on each cDNA molecule came from a template-switch adaptor with 12 random nucleotides. TCRdb passed the 5' RACE reads through MiXCR, listing each CDR3 protein once. The table has fewer than 2,000,000 distinct CDR3 sequences, 30% to 40% seen once. To note about this clonotype: Its specificity is unknown.

The CDR3 sequence is 14 residues long. Germline V gene sequence: CDR1 MDHEN, CDR2 SYDVKM. After removal of 2 bases from V and 7 bases from J, the junction contained 6 bases not matched to a gene. The sample consisted of blood. The rearrangement uses TRBV28 and TRBJ1-2; 8 bases match TRBD1. This sequence was found in a human donor in good health. CDR3 loop: CASSLVDRVSGYTF. CDR3 in DNA: TGTGCCAGCAGTTTAGTGGACAGGGTTTCTGGCTACACCTTC.